This TCR beta chain was identified in a study of patients and donors after allogeneic stem cell transplantation. CDR3 length: 16 residues. V was pared by 5 bases and J by 4 bases, with 6 bases of the junction left unmatched. The germline V gene encodes CDR1 SGHTA and CDR2 FQGTGA. From the RT-PCR reads, TCRdb called clonotypes with MiXCR, one entry per CDR3 protein. This sample yields approximately 410,000 distinct CDR3 sequences, of which about a sixth are seen a single time; 7.2% belongs to the top ten. The receptor was derived from a human donor who was either an allogeneic HSCT recipient or a stem cell or donor lymphocyte infusion donor (not recorded which). It is not recorded whose cells these are; they may come from a transplant donor. Sequenced input: blood, either unsorted or a sorted T cell fraction (not recorded which). The chain links TRBV7-3 to TRBJ2-5; 14 nucleotides match TRBD2. CDR3 residues: CASSPLGLAGVETQYF. The CDR3 region has the DNA TGTGCCAGCAGCCCCCTGGGACTAGCGGGGGTAGAGACCCAGTACTTC. The variable domain in full, completed from reference TRBV7-3 and TRBJ2-5, reads GAGVSQTPSNKVTEKGKYVELRCDPISGHTALYWYRQSLGQGPEFLIYFQGTGAADDSGLPNDRFFAVRPEGSVSTLKIQRTERGDSAVYLCASSPLGLAGVETQYFGPGTRLLVL.